The present T cell receptor (beta chain) was sequenced within a study of radiation and T cells in renal cell carcinoma. The wider study: Nephrectomy followed 15 Gy stereotactic body radiation by 4 weeks. Findings of the study overall: In blood, top tumor clones expanded by 2 weeks, shrinking by 4.

A note on this clone: Its specificity is not known.

Time point here: blood 2 weeks post-SBRT. Treatment reported: 15 Gy SBRT to primary tumor, nephrectomy 4 weeks later. Serial blood draws occurred at baseline and 2 and 4 weeks post-SBRT. The assay was immunoSEQ multiplex PCR, and TCRdb's table has in-frame clones only and misses some. The sample contains 150,000 to 180,000 clones, roughly 89% of which appear only once. V dropped 4 bases and J dropped 7; count of bases not matched to a gene: 7. CDR3 length: 15 residues. Germline V gene lookup returns CDR1 SGHNT and CDR2 YENEEA. This sequence was found in a woman aged 45 to 65 with renal cell carcinoma. This chain joins TRBV11-3 and TRBJ1-4, with 9 positions matching TRBD1. The sample consisted of blood, taken from a patient whose treatment included radiotherapy and nephrectomy. CDR3: CASSSRQGDLEKLFF. CDR3 nucleotides: TGTGCCAGCAGCTCCCGACAGGGGGATCTTGAAAAACTGTTTTTT.